The TCR beta chain described here comes from a study of T cells after yellow fever vaccination. TCRdb passed the 5' RACE reads through MiXCR, listing each CDR3 protein once. The sample holds about 430,000 distinct CDR3 sequences, approximately 18% seen once. This material consisted of PBMCs, taken before the yellow fever booster vaccination. The sequence came from a man aged 18 to 35 who received the YFV17D yellow fever vaccine.

The CDR3 loop reads CASMGPGGGIDEQYF. The CDR3, as DNA: TGTGCCAGCATGGGCCCAGGGGGAGGCATCGACGAGCAGTACTTC. The rearrangement joins TRBV7-9 to TRBJ2-7; possibly TRBD1 for D (7 bases). Between the trimmed V and J ends, which lost 7 bases and 5 bases, there was a span of 21 bases. Germline CDR1 reads SEHNR; CDR2 reads FQNEAQ (reference sequence). This CDR3 has 15 amino acids.